This entry lists 15 T cell receptor beta chains sequenced from one sample in a study of glioma-infiltrating T cells after dendritic cell vaccination. Some clones are missing from TCRdb's copy, which holds only in-frame ones; the method was immunoSEQ multiplex PCR. The sample has approximately 60,000 clones; around nine tenths are singletons. Time point meaning: after dendritic cell vaccination, including at tumor progression/relapse. The source material was blood, sampled after dendritic cell vaccination. These receptors were obtained from a human donor with glioblastoma.

V and J are TRBV21-1 and TRBJ2-1; the table's D call TRBD1 went unverified against the DNA. TRBV21-1 is assigned pseudogene status. The CDR3 spans 14 residues. The CDR3 protein is CASSNTGSYNEQFF. Written as DNA, the CDR3 is TGTGCCAGCAGCAATACAGGGAGTTACAATGAGCAGTTCTTC.

The chain combines TRBV18 with TRBJ1-5, with D unresolved. The CDR3 totals 19 residues. V was clipped by 4 bases and J by 0 bases, with 22 bases between them. Germline V gives CDR1 KGHSH, CDR2 LQKENI. The CDR3 here is CASSLRSPGAAYSNQPQHF. Here the CDR3 DNA reads TGTGCCAGCTCACTCCGGAGTCCGGGAGCCGCCTATAGCAATCAGCCCCAGCATTTT.

This clone was counted a single time. CDR3 nucleotides: TGTGCTAGTGGTTTGGTACACGGGGGGAACACTGAAGCTTTCTTT. Protein product: CASGLVHGGNTEAFF. The chain links TRBV12-5 to TRBJ1-1, with TRBD1 as a possible D gene (5 bases). The CDR3 loop spans 15 amino acids. Germline CDR1 is LGHNT and CDR2 is FRNRAP. V was cut by 0 bases and J by 1 base, with 9 bases left in between.

This clone was seen a single time. CDR3 loop: CASSRPGMFYGYTF. CDR3 coding DNA: TGTGCCAGCAGCCGGCCAGGGATGTTCTATGGCTACACCTTC. The rearrangement joins TRBV7-2 to TRBJ1-2; possibly TRBD1 for D (5 bases). The ends were cut back, 5 bases at V and 4 bases at J, with 14 bases in the middle. CDR3 size: 14 residues. Germline V gene data show CDR1 as SGHTA and CDR2 as FQGNSA.

The genes are TRBV30 and TRBJ2-7, with 9 bases aligning to TRBD2. The CDR3 is 13 residues long. Germline-derived CDR1 and CDR2 are GTSNPN and SVGIG (reference sequence). The V segment lost 3 bases and the J segment 3 bases; nucleotides outside the gene matches: 3. CDR3 in DNA: TGTGCCTGGAGGGCGGGAGGGGACTACGAGCAGTACTTC. Translated: CAWRAGGDYEQYF.

This clone was found a few times. The gene calls are TRBV4-1 and TRBJ2-7; D possibly corresponds to TRBD2 (6 bases). This CDR3 has 14 amino acids. The germline V and J ends were trimmed by 4 bases and 2 bases, with 12 bases remaining between them. CDR1 MGHRA and CDR2 YSYEKL come from the germline V gene. The CDR3 DNA sequence: TGCGCCAGCAGCCTTCTGGAGCGGGCCTACGAGCAGTACTTC. It encodes CASSLLERAYEQYF.

CDR3 nucleotides: TGTGCCAGTTCTAACAAGGGGCCGACGAACACTGAAGCTTTCTTT. This gives the protein CASSNKGPTNTEAFF. The chain carries TRBV19 and TRBJ1-1, with a tentative D call TRBD1 (5 bases). CDR3 length equals 15 residues. The germline V gene encodes CDR1 LNHDA and CDR2 SQIVND (reference sequence). V lost 8 bases and J lost 1, with 17 bases in between. Variable domain in full (rest from reference TRBV19 and TRBJ1-1): DGGITQSPKYLFRKEGQNVTLSCEQNLNHDAMYWYRQDPGQGLRLIYYSQIVNDFQKGDIAEGYSVSREKKESFPLTVTSAQKNPTAFYLCASSNKGPTNTEAFFGQGTRLTVV.

This chain connects TRBV4-1 to TRBJ1-4, with D unclear. Germline assignment: CDR1 MGHRA and CDR2 YSYEKL. CDR3 length: 15 amino acids. Between the trimmed V and J ends, which lost 0 bases and 4 bases, there was a span of 9 bases. CDR3 in DNA: TGCGCCAGCAGCCAAGATGCAGTTCGTAATGAAAAACTGTTTTTT. It encodes CASSQDAVRNEKLFF.

This rearrangement joins TRBV5-1 to TRBJ2-6; perhaps TRBD2 as D (6 bases). The ends were cut back, 5 bases at V and 4 bases at J, with 10 bases in the middle. CDR1 and CDR2 from the germline V gene are SGHRS and YFSETQ. The length of the CDR3 is 14 residues. The CDR3 nucleotides read TGCGCCAGCAGTTCTGCGGGAGGGGCCAACGTCCTGACTTTC. This encodes CASSSAGGANVLTF.

The J gene is TRBJ1-2, the V gene TRBV27; D possibly corresponds to TRBD1 (6 bases). The CDR3 totals 14 residues. With 4 bases removed from V and 2 bases from J, the gap between germline ends came to 11 bases. From germline, CDR1 is MNHEY and CDR2 SMNVEV (reference sequence). This CDR3 is CASSSPGVNYGYTF. Here the CDR3 DNA reads TGTGCCAGCAGTTCCCCAGGGGTCAACTATGGCTACACCTTC.

This sequence joins TRBV14 and TRBJ1-1; TRBD1 might be the D (5 bases). CDR1 SGHDN and CDR2 FVKESK come from the germline V gene. There are 15 residues in the CDR3. The V end was cut by 0 bases, the J end by 2 bases, with 10 bases between. This chain's CDR3 is CASSQDLGTNTEAFF. For the CDR3, the DNA is TGTGCCAGCAGCCAAGATCTGGGGACTAACACTGAAGCTTTCTTT.

The chain couples TRBV5-1 to TRBJ2-1; TRBD2 aligns across 13 bases. Losses at the gene ends were 3 bases for V and 4 bases for J; bases not matched to a gene: 7. The CDR3 is 17 residues long. In germline, CDR1 is SGHRS, CDR2 YFSETQ. The CDR3 coding sequence is TGCGCCAGCAGCTGGGCTGGACTAGCGGGGGTGTACAATGAGCAGTTCTTC. This encodes CASSWAGLAGVYNEQFF.

The chain combines TRBV7-2 with TRBJ2-7; D remains ambiguous. CDR3 size: 14 residues. Deletions cut 6 bases from V and 0 bases from J, with 12 bases between. Per the germline V gene, CDR1 is SGHTA and CDR2 is FQGNSA. This CDR3 reads CASRFSFSSYEQYF. The CDR3 coding sequence is TGTGCCAGCAGATTCTCCTTCAGCTCCTACGAGCAGTACTTC.

The rearrangement uses TRBV6-6 and TRBJ1-1; 8 nucleotides line up with TRBD1. The V and J ends lost 8 bases and 8 bases, in that order; junction bases with no gene match: 16. The CDR3 sequence is 15 residues long. In germline, CDR1 is MNHNY, CDR2 SVGAGI (reference sequence). The CDR3, as DNA: TGTGCCAGCTGGCCTGGGACAGGTCCTTCTCCCGAAGCTTTCTTT. Translated, it gives CASWPGTGPSPEAFF.

This clone is medium-sized by share. This chain connects TRBV6-6 to TRBJ1-2, with D unclear. V lost 0 bases and J lost 8, with 4 bases in between. Germline V gene sequence: CDR1 MNHNY, CDR2 SVGAGI (reference sequence). The length of the CDR3 is 11 residues. This chain's CDR3 is CASSYSSGYTF. DNA for the CDR3: TGTGCCAGCAGTTACTCGTCAGGCTACACCTTC.